Listed below are T cell receptor beta chains from one sample, sequenced in a study of blood T cells in healthy people across ages. MiXCR was run by TCRdb on the 5' RACE reads, yielding one entry per CDR3 protein. The sample records about 1.8 million distinct CDR3 sequences, just under 50% being singletons. The sequenced sample consisted of blood. The receptors stem from a woman aged 40 to 50 in good health. Each CDR3 is given with its conserved first and last residue. D genes are given only for firm matches.

D: .; V: TRBV5-1; J: TRBJ2-5; CDR3: CASTRQGQQETQYF
D: .; V: TRBV4-2; J: TRBJ2-6; CDR3: CASSQRANLVSGANVLTF
D: .; V: TRBV6-5; J: TRBJ2-4; CDR3: CACSPRGVKNIQYF
D: .; V: TRBV4-1; J: TRBJ2-7; CDR3: CASSQEARYYEQYF
D: .; V: TRBV5-5; J: TRBJ2-5; CDR3: CASSTRQTQETQYF
D: .; V: TRBV7-8; J: TRBJ2-3; CDR3: CASSLAMLKGPADTQYF
D: TRBD2; V: TRBV20-1; J: TRBJ2-1; CDR3: CSARSPLAGLTRFF
D: .; V: TRBV6-1; J: TRBJ2-5; CDR3: CASKYPGTQYF
D: .; V: TRBV6-6; J: TRBJ2-3; CDR3: CASSTTGPADTQYF
D: TRBD2; V: TRBV12-3/TRBV12-4; J: TRBJ2-1; CDR3: CASTLAGGSYNEQFF
D: .; V: TRBV7-2; J: TRBJ2-1; CDR3: CTSSPTWVFDEQFF
D: .; V: TRBV6-6; J: .; CDR3: CASRLVGGLETQYF
D: .; V: TRBV6-1; J: TRBJ2-1; CDR3: CASSSLVRNEQFF
D: TRBD1; V: TRBV7-2; J: TRBJ1-6; CDR3: CASSLQGQVVDSPLHF
D: TRBD2; V: TRBV7-2; J: TRBJ2-1; CDR3: CASSARDYSSYNEQFF
D: .; V: TRBV2; J: TRBJ2-5; CDR3: CVSSDNSEETQYF
D: TRBD1; V: TRBV7-9; J: TRBJ2-3; CDR3: CASSSGTGIGTQYF
D: TRBD2; V: TRBV15; J: TRBJ2-5; CDR3: CATSSSGTSGETQYF